The source of this TCR beta chain is a study of blood T cell repertoires in COVID-19. Study-level information: From T cells, B-cell-depleted T cells, or PBMCs came the material, which was cDNA or gDNA.

Original methodology: Reference gene primers were amplified, and this amplification served to estimate nucleated cell counts. Produced via immunoSEQ multiplex PCR; TCRdb's table is partial and in-frame only. The V and J calls and clone size were taken over from that table, and D and trimming were inferred from the DNA. The sample records some 250,000 clones, 83% being singletons. Trimming removed 2 bases from V and 0 bases from J, with 12 bases in between. CDR1 is SGHNT and CDR2 is YYREEE in the germline V gene (reference sequence). There are 16 residues in the CDR3. The chain recombines TRBV5-4 with TRBJ2-4, with D possibly being TRBD1 (6 bases). What was sequenced was peripheral blood. The receptor was derived from a man older than 75 with acute or convalescent COVID-19. DNA for the CDR3: TGTGCCAGCAGCTTAGGAACAGGGTCAGCCAAAAACATTCAGTACTTC. Its protein is CASSLGTGSAKNIQYF.